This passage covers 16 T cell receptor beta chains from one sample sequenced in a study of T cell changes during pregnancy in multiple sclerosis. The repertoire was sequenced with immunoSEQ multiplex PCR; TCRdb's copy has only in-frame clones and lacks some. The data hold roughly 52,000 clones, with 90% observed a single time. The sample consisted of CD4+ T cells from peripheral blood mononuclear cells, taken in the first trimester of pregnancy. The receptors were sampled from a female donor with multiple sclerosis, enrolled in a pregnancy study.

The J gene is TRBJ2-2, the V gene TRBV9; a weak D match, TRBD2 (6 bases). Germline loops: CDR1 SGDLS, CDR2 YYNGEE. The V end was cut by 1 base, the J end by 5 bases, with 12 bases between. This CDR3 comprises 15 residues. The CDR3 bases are TGTGCCAGCAGCGTATTGTTGGGAGGTACCGGGGAGCTGTTTTTT. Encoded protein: CASSVLLGGTGELFF.

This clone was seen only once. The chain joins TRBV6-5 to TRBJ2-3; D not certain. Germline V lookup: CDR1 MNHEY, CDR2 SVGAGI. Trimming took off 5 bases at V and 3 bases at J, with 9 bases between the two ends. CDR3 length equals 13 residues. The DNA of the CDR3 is TGTGCCAGCAGTAGCCCCAAAACAGATACGCAGTATTTT. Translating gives CASSSPKTDTQYF.

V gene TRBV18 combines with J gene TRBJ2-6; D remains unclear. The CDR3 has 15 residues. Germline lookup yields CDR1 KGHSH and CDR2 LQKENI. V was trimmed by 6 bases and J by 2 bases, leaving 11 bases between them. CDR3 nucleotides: TGTGCCAGCTCTCAGAATCACGCTGGGGCCAACGTCCTGACTTTC. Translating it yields CASSQNHAGANVLTF.

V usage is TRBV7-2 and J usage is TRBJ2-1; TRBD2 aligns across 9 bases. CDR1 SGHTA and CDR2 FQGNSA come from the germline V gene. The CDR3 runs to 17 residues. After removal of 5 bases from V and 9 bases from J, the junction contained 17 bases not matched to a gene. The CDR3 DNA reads TGTGCCAGCAGCCCAAGGAGGCTAGCGGGGTCCCAGGGTGAGCAGTTCTTC. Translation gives CASSPRRLAGSQGEQFF.

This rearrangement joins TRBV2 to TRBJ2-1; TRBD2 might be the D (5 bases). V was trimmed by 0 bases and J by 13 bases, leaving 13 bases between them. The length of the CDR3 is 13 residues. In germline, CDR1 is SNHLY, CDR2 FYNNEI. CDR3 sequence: CASSEAGLPSQFF. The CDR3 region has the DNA TGTGCCAGCAGTGAAGCAGGACTGCCTAGCCAGTTCTTC.

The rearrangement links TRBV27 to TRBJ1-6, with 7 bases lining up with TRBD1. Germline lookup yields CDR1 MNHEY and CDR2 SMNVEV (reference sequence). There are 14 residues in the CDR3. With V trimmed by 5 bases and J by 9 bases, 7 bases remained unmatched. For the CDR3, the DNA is TGTGCCAGCAGTCCGCGACAGGGCGGTTCACCCCTCCACTTT. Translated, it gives CASSPRQGGSPLHF.

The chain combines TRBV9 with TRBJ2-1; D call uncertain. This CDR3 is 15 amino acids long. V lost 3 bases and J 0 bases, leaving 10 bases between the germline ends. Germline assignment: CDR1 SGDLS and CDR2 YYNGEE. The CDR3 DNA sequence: TGTGCCAGCAGCGCCAGTAGGAGCTCCTACAATGAGCAGTTCTTC. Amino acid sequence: CASSASRSSYNEQFF.

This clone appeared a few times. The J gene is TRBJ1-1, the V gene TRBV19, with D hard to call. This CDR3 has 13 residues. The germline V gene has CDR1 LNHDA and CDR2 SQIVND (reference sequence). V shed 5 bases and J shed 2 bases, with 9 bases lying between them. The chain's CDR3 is CASSPKRNTEAFF. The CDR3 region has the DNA TGTGCCAGTAGTCCGAAGAGAAACACTGAAGCTTTCTTT.

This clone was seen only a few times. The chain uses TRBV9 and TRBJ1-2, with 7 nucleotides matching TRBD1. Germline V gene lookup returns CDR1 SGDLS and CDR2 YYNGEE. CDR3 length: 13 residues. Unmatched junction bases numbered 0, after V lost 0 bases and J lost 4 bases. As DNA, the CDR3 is TGTGCCAGCAGCGTAGACAGGGGCTATGGCTACACCTTC. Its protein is CASSVDRGYGYTF.

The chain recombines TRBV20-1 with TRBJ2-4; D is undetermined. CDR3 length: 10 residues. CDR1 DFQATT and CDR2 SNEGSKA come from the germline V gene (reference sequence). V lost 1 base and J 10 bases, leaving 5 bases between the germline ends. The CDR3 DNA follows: TGCAGTGCTAGAGTAGATATTCAGTACTTC. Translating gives CSARVDIQYF.

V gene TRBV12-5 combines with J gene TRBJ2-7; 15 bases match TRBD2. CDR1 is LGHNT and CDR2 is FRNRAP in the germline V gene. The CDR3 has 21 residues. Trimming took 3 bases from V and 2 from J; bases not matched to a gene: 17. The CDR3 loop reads CASGFKPIPGLAGGTTYEQYF. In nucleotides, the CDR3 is TGTGCTAGTGGTTTTAAGCCGATACCGGGACTAGCGGGGGGCACTACCTACGAGCAGTACTTC.

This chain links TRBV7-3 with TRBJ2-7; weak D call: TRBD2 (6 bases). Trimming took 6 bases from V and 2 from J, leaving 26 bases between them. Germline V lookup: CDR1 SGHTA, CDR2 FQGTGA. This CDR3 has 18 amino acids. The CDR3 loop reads CASRVADPAQVPAYEQYF. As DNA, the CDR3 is TGTGCCAGCAGAGTAGCGGACCCAGCCCAAGTTCCGGCCTACGAGCAGTACTTC.

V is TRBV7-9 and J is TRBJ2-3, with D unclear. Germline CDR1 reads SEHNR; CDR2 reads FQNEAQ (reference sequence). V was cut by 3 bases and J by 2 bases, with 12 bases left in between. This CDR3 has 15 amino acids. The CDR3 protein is CASSFWSTDTDTQYF. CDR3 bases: TGTGCCAGCAGCTTTTGGAGCACTGACACAGATACGCAGTATTTT.

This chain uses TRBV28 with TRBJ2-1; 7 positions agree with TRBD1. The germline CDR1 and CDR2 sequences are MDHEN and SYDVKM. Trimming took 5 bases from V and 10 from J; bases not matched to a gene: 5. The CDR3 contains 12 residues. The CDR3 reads CASSTGVIEQFF. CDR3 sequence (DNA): TGTGCCAGCAGTACAGGGGTGATCGAGCAGTTCTTC.

CDR3 protein: CASSPGQNTGELFF. In DNA form, the CDR3 reads TGTGCCAGCAGTCCGGGACAGAACACCGGGGAGCTGTTTTTT. This chain connects TRBV28 to TRBJ2-2; a weak D match, TRBD1 (6 bases). The CDR3 covers 14 residues. In germline, CDR1 is MDHEN, CDR2 SYDVKM. The V end lost 5 bases, the J end lost 1 base, and 8 bases lay between the germline ends.

CDR3 amino acids: CAWVQGGSGYTF. CDR3 coding DNA: TGTGCCTGGGTACAGGGGGGGAGTGGCTACACCTTC. The V gene is TRBV30, the J gene TRBJ1-2; TRBD1 aligns across 8 bases. The CDR3 loop spans 12 amino acids. J was trimmed by 7 bases and V by 5 bases; bases with no gene match: 6. The germline V gene encodes CDR1 GTSNPN and CDR2 SVGIG (reference sequence). The entire variable domain, with the rest obtained from reference TRBV30 and TRBJ1-2, is as follows: SQTIHQWPATLVQPVGSPLSLECTVEGTSNPNLYWYRQAAGRGLQLLFYSVGIGQISSEVPQNLSASRPQDRQFILSSKKLLLSDSGFYLCAWVQGGSGYTFGSGTRLTVV.